This T cell receptor beta chain was documented in a study of vaccination and CD4 T cells after COVID-19. J gave up 4 bases and V 3 bases, and 4 bases lay outside the gene matches. The length of the CDR3 is 15 residues. Germline V gives CDR1 SGHTA, CDR2 FQGNSA. An Oncomine TCR Beta short-read assay was used to sequence the DNA from cultured CD4+ T cells. TCRdb re-called the PCR reads through MiXCR, storing one row per CDR3 protein. The sample lists 11,000 to 15,000 distinct CDR3 sequences, roughly four fifths occurring once. Of note for this clonotype: Its antigen is not known.

The sample's treatment: approximately nine-day PBMC culture with coronavirus spike peptide pools or control peptides (ViraFEST assay). The TCR comes from a human donor who had recovered from COVID-19. The chain joins TRBV7-2 to TRBJ2-3; 10 positions match TRBD1. The sample was CD4+ T cells from blood, cultured in vitro. In DNA, the CDR3 is TGTGCCAGCAGCTTGAGACAGGGGGCCTCAGATACGCAGTATTTT. Protein sequence: CASSLRQGASDTQYF.